This T cell receptor (delta chain) stems from a study of gamma-delta chains in newborns, infants, children. Turning to the study itself: Microbial exposure reportedly drives polyclonal innate γδ T cell expansion after birth.

TCRdb reran clone calling via CATT on the reads. This table holds several thousand delta-chain clones, 2% to 2.5% found once. The CDR3 contains 18 residues. Germline V gene data show CDR1 as GEAIGNYY and CDR2 as EKD. Of note for this clone: A much larger clone sits a single nucleotide away, making a read error possible. The same CDR3 can be traced to other DNA sequences in this sample.

The chain is built from TRDV2 and TRDJ3; 7 nucleotides line up with TRDD3. The source material was blood. The sequence was collected from a child who was a newborn, infant or young child, either healthy, febrile or measles-vaccinated (not recorded which). This CDR3 reads CACDTTGVYSWDTRQMFF. CDR3 DNA: TGTGCCTGCGACACAACTGGGGTTTACTCCTGGGACACCCGACAGATGTTTTTC.